The present T cell receptor beta chain was sequenced within a study of blood T cell repertoires in COVID-19 (dated by TCRdb to 2020 to 2022). Notes on the research overall: The collaborator samples originated in the United States, Italy and Spain and spanned the acute and convalescent phases of COVID-19. Sample metadata almost always included a de-identified subject ID, COVID-19 status, age in years and sex. The dataset comprised deeply sampled blood TCRbeta repertoires from subjects exposed to, actively infected with, or recovered from COVID-19. The material from the prospective study consisted of cDNA or gDNA derived from T cells, B-cell-depleted T cells, or PBMCs. Where HLA class I and class II types were available, the types were taken from metadata supplied by the sample provider, not from assay-based typing. A freely available public database, intended as a resource for researchers studying the immune response to SARS-CoV-2, is where the repertoires were released. The samples were drawn from two sources: the first 160 participants of the ongoing ImmuneRACE study, and 1,254 subjects contributed by 6 global collaborators. The research as a whole found: Clinical and demographic metadata were provided uncurated, with the amount varying by source and participant.

With regard to this clone: It lacks a known antigen. It has no much larger one-base neighbor in the sample; base qualities were not kept.

Whole blood was collected in K2EDTA tubes by collaborating institutions according to the institutions' own protocols. For TCRbeta analysis, collaborators shipped samples in one of three forms: frozen whole blood, isolated PBMCs, or DNA extracted from either of those sample types. TCRbeta CDR3 regions were amplified from genomic DNA by means of the immunoSEQ Assay, a bias-controlled multiplex PCR. The paper's processing steps were these. The number of nucleated cells in each sample was estimated by amplification of reference gene primers within the assay. Sequence reads were collapsed and filtered to measure the absolute abundance of every unique TCRbeta CDR3 rearrangement. For each sample, productive Simpson clonality was calculated by taking the square root of Simpson's diversity index across productive rearrangements. The source is immuneACCESS, and TCRdb retained only in-frame sequences with V and J called. Part of the clones is not carried over; for the studies checked, unresolved V genes explain less than half of this, and the remainder is unexplained. That table gives V, J and clone size, and the DNA gave D and trimming. The sample table holds some 20,000 clones, of which 70% to 90% were seen once. The top ten hold 9.8% of the sample.

Reading from cysteine to phenylalanine, the CDR3 counts 13 amino acids. Of the read, only the CDR3 DNA is kept; its 39 bases are in frame from base 1. V has 3 bases trimmed and J has 6 bases trimmed; junction bases matching no gene number 6. The germline V gene (reference sequence) provides CDR1 GTSNPN and CDR2 SVGIG. The sample taken for sequencing was peripheral blood. The TCR comes from a man aged 40-50 years with active COVID-19. The rearranged chain carries TRBV30 and TRBJ1-2, with 8 bases aligning to TRBD1. The CDR3 region reads CAWRGRGHDGYTF. The DNA sequence is TGTGCCTGGAGGGGCAGGGGGCACGATGGCTACACCTTC.